The clone carrying this T cell receptor beta chain was counted only a few times. What it binds is unknown. The entry originates in a study of post-analysis software for immune sequencing data. The V end lost 6 bases, the J end lost 8 bases, and 19 bases lay between the germline ends. The germline gives CDR1 MNHEY, CDR2 SVGEGT. The CDR3 is 14 amino acids. Unique molecular identifiers tagged the TCR beta cDNA libraries. MiXCR, run by TCRdb on the PCR reads, gives a single entry per CDR3 protein. The table has 650,000 to 900,000 distinct CDR3 sequences, 40% to 55% seen once; the top ten hold 4.9%. Overall study findings and caveats: Five or six TRBV segments, TRBV5-6, TRBV5-1 and TRBV20-1 among them, were found more frequent in patients than controls.

The sample comprised blood. V and J are TRBV6-2 or TRBV6-3 and TRBJ1-2; TRBD1 might be the D (5 bases). This sequence originates from a girl aged 10 to 17 with multiple sclerosis. The CDR3 spells CASRPAGRAYGYTF. The CDR3 region has the DNA TGTGCCAGCAGACCCGCTGGCAGGGCATACGGCTACACCTTC.